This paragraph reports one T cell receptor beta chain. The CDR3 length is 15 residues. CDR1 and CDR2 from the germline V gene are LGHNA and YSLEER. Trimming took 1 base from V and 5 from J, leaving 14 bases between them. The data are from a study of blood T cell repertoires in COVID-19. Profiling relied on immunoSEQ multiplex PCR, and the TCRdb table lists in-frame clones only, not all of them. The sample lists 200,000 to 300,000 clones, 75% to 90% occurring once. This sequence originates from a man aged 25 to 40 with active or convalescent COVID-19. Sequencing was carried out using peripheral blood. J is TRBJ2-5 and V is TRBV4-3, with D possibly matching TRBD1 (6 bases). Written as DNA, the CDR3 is TGCGCCAGCAGCCAAGGCAGGGGTAATTCGGAGACCCAGTACTTC. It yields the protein CASSQGRGNSETQYF.